This T cell receptor (beta chain) comes out of a study of identical twins. TCRdb passed the 5' RACE reads through MiXCR, listing each CDR3 protein once. The profile covers approximately 670,000 distinct CDR3 sequences, with 5.5% to 6.5% appearing a single time and under 2% taken by the ten largest. Findings and limits, study-wide: Not following the same donors, the study drew its conclusions from cross-sectional statistical analysis.

Germline lookup yields CDR1 SQVTM and CDR2 ANQGSEA. This CDR3 is built from 15 residues. V dropped 4 bases and J dropped 4 bases, with 14 bases sitting between them. This clonotype has only a few counts. Its antigen is currently unknown. The chain uses TRBV29-1 and TRBJ2-6; weak D call: TRBD1 (6 bases). Sequences were obtained from naive T cells sorted from blood. This sequence originates from a man younger than 35 in good health. The CDR3 coding sequence is TGCAGCGTTGGACAGGTCTTTCCCGGGGCCAACGTCCTGACTTTC. It translates to CSVGQVFPGANVLTF.